This TCR beta chain was identified during a study of CD8+ T cells in alopecia areata (dated by TCRdb to 2016 to 2019). Describing the broader study: The treated patients took part in an open-label pilot trial in which moderate-to-severe alopecia areata was treated with oral tofacitinib at 5 to 10 mg twice daily. TCRbeta CDR3 regions were amplified by immunoSEQ multiplex PCR with 35 Vbeta forward and 13 Jbeta reverse primers. Clonality in the scalp was compared among normal scalp (n=4), patchy alopecia areata scalp (n=8), and alopecia totalis/universalis scalp (n=8). Patients stayed on tofacitinib for 6 to 18 months and then had 6 months of follow-up off drug so that delayed response and recurrence could be assessed. RNA came from the PAXgene miRNA kit for fixed scalp, the miRNeasy kit for PBMCs, and the RNeasy kit for mouse skin. In humans, TCRbeta sequencing was performed on scalp tissue and on sorted CD4+ and CD8+ peripheral blood T cells from healthy controls and from patients with patchy or totalis/universalis alopecia areata. Biopsies were taken from tofacitinib-treated patients at baseline and again at 4 and 24 weeks into treatment, and several of those patients also had a later scalp biopsy. Disease severity in treated patients was measured with the SALT score, which quantifies the percentage of affected scalp surface area. High-throughput TCRbeta sequencing was used to examine T cell clonal expansion in alopecia areata in both the C3H/HeJ mouse model and human patients. The paper as a whole reports these results and caveats: Compared with normal scalp, lesional scalp, particularly in alopecia totalis/universalis, had higher clonality and more expanded CD8+ clones, which suggests antigenic drive. Tofacitinib significantly decreased scalp clonality and the number of expanded CD8+ clones among the top 100 scalp clones. Scalp TCR repertoire analysis is complicated because resident alphabeta T cells in normal human skin are also sequenced, whereas mouse skin is dominated by gammadelta T cells. TCR sequences shared between patients were less clear than in mice, possibly partly because of HLA diversity in the patient population. Many expanded lesional clones persisted in scalp and blood during tofacitinib treatment, which may partly explain relapse after stopping treatment. Because the treated cohort was small and included a single nonresponder, larger studies are needed to assess links between baseline CD8+ expansion and response.

The time point label for this specimen denotes: around 4 weeks on oral tofacitinib. The sample's treatment or condition label, in plain terms: oral pan-JAK inhibitor, 5-10 mg twice daily. From alopecia areata patients, peripheral blood was collected along with lesional scalp punch biopsies. PBMCs were separated by density centrifugation and stained for CD3, CD4 and CD8, after which CD4+ and CD8+ T cells were sorted on a FACSAria. Library preparation employed the immunoSEQ multiplex PCR assay. RNA was extracted from all samples and reverse transcribed into cDNA, which served as template for TCR sequencing. First-strand cDNA was synthesized using SuperScript III with a 2:1 mix of oligo-dT and random hexamers. A synthetic immune receptor repertoire was used to gauge amplification bias, and whatever bias remained was removed computationally. The authors' pipeline ran thus. After raw reads were preprocessed to remove errors, the CDR3 was defined following IMGT conventions as running from the conserved cysteine to phenylalanine. Clonality was computed by normalizing Shannon entropy by log2 of the number of productive unique TCRs and subtracting the result from 1. Whether each scalp clone was CD4 or CD8 was inferred by checking scalp TCRbeta sequences against the CD4 and CD8 repertoires from sorted blood. Here the immuneACCESS table is served through TCRdb, limited to in-frame sequences with V and J called. Missing clones are a known gap in these copies; in checked studies unresolved V genes cover under half, and the rest lacks a known reason. V and J calls and clone size come straight from that table; D and trimming were deduced from the DNA. Across this sample there are some 98,000 clones, with approximately 60% seen only once. The biggest ten clones account for about 16% of the sample.

The CDR3 goes from the cysteine to the phenylalanine over 14 residues. The DNA shown is the 42-base CDR3, in frame from base 1. For CDR1 and CDR2, the germline V gene lists MGHRA and YSYEKL. The V and J ends are trimmed by 2 bases and 8 bases, leaving 13 bases between them. This clone was seen just once. Its recognized antigen is unknown. Base qualities are not provided; no much larger clone lies one nucleotide away. The rearrangement joined TRBV4-1 to TRBJ2-1; the D gene cannot be named for sure. Sequencing used CD8+ T cells sorted from blood, obtained at week 4, from a patient treated with tofacitinib. The sequence derives from a human donor with alopecia areata. The CDR3 protein sequence reads: CASSQTGLEDEQFF. The bases are TGCGCCAGCAGCCAAACGGGCCTCGAAGATGAGCAGTTCTTC.